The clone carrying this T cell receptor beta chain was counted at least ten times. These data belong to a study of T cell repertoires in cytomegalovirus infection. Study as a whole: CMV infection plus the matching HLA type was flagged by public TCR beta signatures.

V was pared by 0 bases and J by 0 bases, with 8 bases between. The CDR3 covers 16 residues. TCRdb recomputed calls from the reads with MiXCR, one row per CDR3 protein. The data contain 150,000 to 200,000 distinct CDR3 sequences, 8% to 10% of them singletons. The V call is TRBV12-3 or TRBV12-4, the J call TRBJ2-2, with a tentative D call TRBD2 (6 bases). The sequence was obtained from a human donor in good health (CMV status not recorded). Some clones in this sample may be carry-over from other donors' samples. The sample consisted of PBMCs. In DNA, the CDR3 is TGTGCCAGCAGTTTAGCGAGCGGGTCGAACACCGGGGAGCTGTTTTTT. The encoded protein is CASSLASGSNTGELFF.